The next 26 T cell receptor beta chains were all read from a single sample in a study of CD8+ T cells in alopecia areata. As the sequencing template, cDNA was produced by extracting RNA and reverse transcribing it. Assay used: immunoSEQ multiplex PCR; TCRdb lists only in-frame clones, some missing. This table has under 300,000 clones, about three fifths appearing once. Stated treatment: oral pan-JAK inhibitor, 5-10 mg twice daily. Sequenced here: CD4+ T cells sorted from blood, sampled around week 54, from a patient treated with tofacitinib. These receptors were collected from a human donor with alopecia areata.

CDR3 sequence (DNA): TGTGCCAGCAGTGATGCGGCGGGGAGCAATCAGCCCCAGCATTTT. Encoded protein: CASSDAAGSNQPQHF. This sequence joins TRBV6-1 and TRBJ1-5; D not resolved. Trimming removed 3 bases from V and 1 base from J, with 10 bases in between. The germline gives CDR1 MNHNS, CDR2 SASEGT. CDR3 length: 15 residues.

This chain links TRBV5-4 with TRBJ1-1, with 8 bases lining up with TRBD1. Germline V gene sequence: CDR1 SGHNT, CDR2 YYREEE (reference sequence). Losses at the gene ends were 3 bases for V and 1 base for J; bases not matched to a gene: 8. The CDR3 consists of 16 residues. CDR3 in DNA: TGTGCCAGCAGCTCCGGACAGGGAAGGGGGAACACTGAAGCTTTCTTT. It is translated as CASSSGQGRGNTEAFF.

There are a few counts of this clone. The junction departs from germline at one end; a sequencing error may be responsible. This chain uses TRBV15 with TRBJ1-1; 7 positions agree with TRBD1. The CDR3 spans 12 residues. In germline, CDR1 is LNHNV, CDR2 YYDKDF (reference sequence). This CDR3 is CATSSWTGVDLF. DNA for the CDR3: TGTGCCACCAGCAGCTGGACAGGTGTTGATCTCTTT.

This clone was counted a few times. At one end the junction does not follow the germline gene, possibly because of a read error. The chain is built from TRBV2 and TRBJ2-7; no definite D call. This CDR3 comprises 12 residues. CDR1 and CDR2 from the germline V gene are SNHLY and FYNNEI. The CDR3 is CASSKAIYEQYF. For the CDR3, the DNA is TGTGCCAGCAGTAAAGCGATCTACGAGCAGTACTTC.

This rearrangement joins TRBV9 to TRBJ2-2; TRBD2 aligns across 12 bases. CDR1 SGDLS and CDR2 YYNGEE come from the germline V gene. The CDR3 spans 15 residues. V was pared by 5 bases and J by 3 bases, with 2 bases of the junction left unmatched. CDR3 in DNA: TGTGCCAGCAGTCGGACTAGCGGGGACACCGGGGAGCTGTTTTTT. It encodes CASSRTSGDTGELFF.

CDR3 loop: CASILWETQYF. CDR3 bases: TGTGCCAGCATTCTGTGGGAGACCCAGTACTTC. V and J are TRBV2 and TRBJ2-5; D gene unclear. Germline CDR1 and CDR2: SNHLY and FYNNEI. V was pared by 7 bases and J by 5 bases, with 8 bases between. This CDR3 has 11 amino acids.

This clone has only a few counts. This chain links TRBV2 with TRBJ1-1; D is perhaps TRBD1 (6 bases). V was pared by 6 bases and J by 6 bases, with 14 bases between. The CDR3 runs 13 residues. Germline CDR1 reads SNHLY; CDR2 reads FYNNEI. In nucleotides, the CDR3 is TGTGCCAGCAGCGCTCACGGGGGCGCTGAAGCTTTCTTT. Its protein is CASSAHGGAEAFF.

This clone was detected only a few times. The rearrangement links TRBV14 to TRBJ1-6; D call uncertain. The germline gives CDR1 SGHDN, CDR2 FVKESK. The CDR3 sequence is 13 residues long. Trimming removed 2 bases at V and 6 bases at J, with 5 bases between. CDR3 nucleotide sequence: TGTGCCAGCAGCCAAATTATTAATTCACCCCTCCACTTT. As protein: CASSQIINSPLHF.

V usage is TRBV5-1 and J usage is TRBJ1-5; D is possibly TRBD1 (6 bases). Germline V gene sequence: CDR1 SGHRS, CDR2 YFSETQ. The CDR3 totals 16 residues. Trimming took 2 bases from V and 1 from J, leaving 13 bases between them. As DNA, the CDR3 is TGCGCCAGCAGCTTAAGAGGGGGTGAGAGCAATCAGCCCCAGCATTTT. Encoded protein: CASSLRGGESNQPQHF.

In nucleotides, the CDR3 is TGCGCCAGCTCCCCGGGAGCTAACTATGGCTACACCTTC. Amino acids: CASSPGANYGYTF. The chain recombines TRBV4-1 with TRBJ1-2; no firm D call. Germline assignment: CDR1 MGHRA and CDR2 YSYEKL. The length of the CDR3 is 13 residues. V was clipped by 8 bases and J by 0 bases, with 10 bases between them.

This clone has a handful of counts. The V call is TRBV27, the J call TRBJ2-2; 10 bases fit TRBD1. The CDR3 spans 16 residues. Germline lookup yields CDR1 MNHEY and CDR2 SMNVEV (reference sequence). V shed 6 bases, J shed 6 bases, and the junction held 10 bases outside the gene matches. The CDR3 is CASRATRQGAAGELFF. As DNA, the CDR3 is TGTGCCAGCAGGGCAACCCGACAGGGGGCAGCCGGGGAGCTGTTTTTT.

The CDR3 here is CASSLSPSSDTQYF. CDR3 DNA sequence: TGCGCCAGCAGCTTAAGTCCATCCTCCGATACGCAGTATTTT. The rearrangement joins TRBV5-1 to TRBJ2-3; D not certain. V lost 2 bases and J lost 6, with 13 bases in between. The CDR3 is made up of 14 amino acids. The germline CDR1 and CDR2 sequences are SGHRS and YFSETQ.

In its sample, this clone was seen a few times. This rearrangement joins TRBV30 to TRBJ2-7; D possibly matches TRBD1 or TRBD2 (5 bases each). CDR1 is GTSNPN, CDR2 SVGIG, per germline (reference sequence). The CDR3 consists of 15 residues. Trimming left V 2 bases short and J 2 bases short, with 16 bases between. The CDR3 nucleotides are TGTGCCTGGAGTAATCCGGGACGGTTGACCTACGAGCAGTACTTC. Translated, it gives CAWSNPGRLTYEQYF.

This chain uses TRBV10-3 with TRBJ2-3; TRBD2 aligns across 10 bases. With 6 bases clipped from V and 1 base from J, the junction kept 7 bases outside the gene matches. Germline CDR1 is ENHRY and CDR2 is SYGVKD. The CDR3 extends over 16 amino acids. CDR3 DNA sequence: TGTGCCATCAGGGGAGGCCTAGCGGGGGGCACAGATACGCAGTATTTT. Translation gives CAIRGGLAGGTDTQYF.

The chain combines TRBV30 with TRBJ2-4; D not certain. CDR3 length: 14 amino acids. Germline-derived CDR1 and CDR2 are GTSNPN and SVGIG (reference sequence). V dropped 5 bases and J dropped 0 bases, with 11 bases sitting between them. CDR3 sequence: CAWQDMLAKNIQYF. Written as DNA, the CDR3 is TGTGCCTGGCAAGACATGTTAGCCAAAAACATTCAGTACTTC.

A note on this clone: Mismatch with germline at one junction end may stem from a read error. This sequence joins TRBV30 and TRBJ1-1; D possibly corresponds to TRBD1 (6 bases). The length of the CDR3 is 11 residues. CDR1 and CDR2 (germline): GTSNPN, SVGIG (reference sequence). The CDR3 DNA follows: TGTGCCTGGGGTAGGGACACGGAAGCTTTCTTT. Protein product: CAWGRDTEAFF.

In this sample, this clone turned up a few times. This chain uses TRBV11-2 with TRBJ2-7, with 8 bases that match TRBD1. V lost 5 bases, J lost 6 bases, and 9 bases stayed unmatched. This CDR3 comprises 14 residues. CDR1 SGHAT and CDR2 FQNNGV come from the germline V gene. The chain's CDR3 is CASSGLTGALEQYF. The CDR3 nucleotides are TGTGCCAGCAGCGGGTTGACAGGGGCCCTCGAGCAGTACTTC.

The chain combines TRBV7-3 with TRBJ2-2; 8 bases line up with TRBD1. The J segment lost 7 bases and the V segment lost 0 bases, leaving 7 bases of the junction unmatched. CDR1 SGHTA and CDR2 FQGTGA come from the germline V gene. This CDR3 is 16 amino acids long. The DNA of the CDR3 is TGTGCCAGCAGCTTAACGAGCCCAGGGGGCCACGGGGAGCTGTTTTTT. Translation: CASSLTSPGGHGELFF.

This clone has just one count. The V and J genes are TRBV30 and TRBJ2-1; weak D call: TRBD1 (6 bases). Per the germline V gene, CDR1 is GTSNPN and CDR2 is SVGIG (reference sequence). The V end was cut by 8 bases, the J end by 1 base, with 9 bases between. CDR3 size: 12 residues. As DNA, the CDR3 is TGTGCCCGCAGGGGTTCCTACAATGAGCAGTTCTTC. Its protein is CARRGSYNEQFF.

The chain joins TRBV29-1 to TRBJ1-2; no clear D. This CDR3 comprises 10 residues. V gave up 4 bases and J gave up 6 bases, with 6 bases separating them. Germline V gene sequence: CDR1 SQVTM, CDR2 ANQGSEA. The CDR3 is CSVAQDGYTF. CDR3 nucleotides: TGCAGCGTTGCCCAAGATGGCTACACCTTC.

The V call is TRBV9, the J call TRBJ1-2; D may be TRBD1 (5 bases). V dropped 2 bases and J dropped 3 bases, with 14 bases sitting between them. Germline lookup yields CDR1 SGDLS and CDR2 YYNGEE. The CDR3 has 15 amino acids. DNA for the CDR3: TGTGCCAGCAGCGTCGGGTGGGGGAGAGACTATGGCTACACCTTC. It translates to CASSVGWGRDYGYTF.

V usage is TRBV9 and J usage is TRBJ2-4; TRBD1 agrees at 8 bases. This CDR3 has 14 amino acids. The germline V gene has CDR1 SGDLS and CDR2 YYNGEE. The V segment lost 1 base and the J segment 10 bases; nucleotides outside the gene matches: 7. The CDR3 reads CASSVTGQERIQYF. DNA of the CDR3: TGTGCCAGCAGCGTAACGGGACAGGAGAGGATTCAGTACTTC.

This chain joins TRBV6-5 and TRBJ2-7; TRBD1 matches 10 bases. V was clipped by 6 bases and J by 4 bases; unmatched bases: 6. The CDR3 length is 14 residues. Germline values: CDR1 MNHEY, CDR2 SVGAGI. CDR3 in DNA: TGTGCCAGCAGCTTCCCGGGACAGGGGTACGAGCAGTACTTC. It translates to CASSFPGQGYEQYF.

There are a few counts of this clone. The CDR3 bases are TGCAGCGTGACTAGGAGGAGCACAGATACGCAGTATTTT. This sequence encodes CSVTRRSTDTQYF. V usage is TRBV29-1 and J usage is TRBJ2-3; weak D call: TRBD2 (6 bases). Trimming shortened V by 6 bases and J by 0 bases, and 10 bases separated the two germline ends. Germline CDR1 is SQVTM and CDR2 is ANQGSEA. CDR3 length: 13 amino acids.

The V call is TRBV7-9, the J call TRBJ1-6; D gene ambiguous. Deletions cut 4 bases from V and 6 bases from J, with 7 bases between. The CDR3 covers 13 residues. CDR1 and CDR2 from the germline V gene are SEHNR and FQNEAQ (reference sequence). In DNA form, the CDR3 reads TGTGCCAGCAGCTGGCAAATTAATTCACCCCTCCACTTT. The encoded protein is CASSWQINSPLHF.

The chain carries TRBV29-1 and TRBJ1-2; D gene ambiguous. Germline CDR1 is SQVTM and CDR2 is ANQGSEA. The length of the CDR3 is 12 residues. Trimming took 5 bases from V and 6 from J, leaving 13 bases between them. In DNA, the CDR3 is TGCAGCGTTCTGCTCATTTCCAATGGCTACACCTTC. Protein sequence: CSVLLISNGYTF.